This T cell receptor beta chain appears in the sequencing data of a study of blood T cell repertoires in COVID-19. Across the whole study: The United States, Italy and Spain supplied acute and convalescent COVID-19 samples. In each case, the material was cDNA or gDNA derived from T cells, B-cell-depleted T cells, or PBMCs.

Patients from Seattle were sampled longitudinally, starting during active infection. The CDR3 contains 15 residues. Germline V CDR1 and CDR2: SGHNT, YENEEA. The V gene lost 4 bases and the J gene lost 3 bases, with 12 bases spanning the gap. In the original workflow: Scientists estimated how many nucleated cells there were by amplifying reference gene primers. The table came from immunoSEQ multiplex PCR; TCRdb's copy has only in-frame clones and leaves some out. The D gene and trimming were derived from the DNA, and the V and J assignments and clone size from that table. The repertoire holds approximately 230,000 clones, with roughly 88% as singletons.

Sequenced sample: peripheral blood. The chain has TRBV11-3 and TRBJ2-2, with D possibly TRBD2 on 6 matching bases. The TCR was taken from a woman aged 25-40 years with COVID-19, enrolled during active disease. DNA for the CDR3: TGTGCCAGCAGCTCGCGGGGCGCGGACACCGGGGAGCTGTTTTTT. Amino acid sequence: CASSSRGADTGELFF.